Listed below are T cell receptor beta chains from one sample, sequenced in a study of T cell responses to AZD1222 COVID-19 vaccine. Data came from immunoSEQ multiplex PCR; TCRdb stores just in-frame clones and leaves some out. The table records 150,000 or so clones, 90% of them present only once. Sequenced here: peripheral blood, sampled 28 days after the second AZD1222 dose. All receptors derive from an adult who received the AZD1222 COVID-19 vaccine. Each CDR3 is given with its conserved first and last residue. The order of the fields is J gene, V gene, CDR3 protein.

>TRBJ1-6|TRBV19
CASSKGAGRINSPLHF
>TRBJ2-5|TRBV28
CASSRDTRSGWTQYF
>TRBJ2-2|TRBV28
CASSSGALSSNTGELFF
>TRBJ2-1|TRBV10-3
CAISESGTLVNEQFF
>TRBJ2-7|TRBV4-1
CASSQEFPPSPYEQYF
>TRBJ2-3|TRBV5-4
CASSAGSTDTQYF
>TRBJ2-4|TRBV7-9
CASSLEGDREYF
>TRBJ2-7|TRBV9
CASSKSFSGPSYEQYF
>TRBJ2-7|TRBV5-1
CASSFSLPSYEQYF
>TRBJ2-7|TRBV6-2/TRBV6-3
CASSYHRGGYEQYF
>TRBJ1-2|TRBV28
CASNLPGQGSDYGYTF
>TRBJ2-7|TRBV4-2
CASSRQWDGNYEQYF
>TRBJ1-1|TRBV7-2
CASSTHSGGLVNTEAFF
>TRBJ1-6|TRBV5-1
CASSRIPTGDGTESPLHF
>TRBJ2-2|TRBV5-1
CASSVDRANTGELFF
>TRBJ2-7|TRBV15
CATSRDRGAGEQYF
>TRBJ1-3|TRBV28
CASSPVDSFLKRNTIYF
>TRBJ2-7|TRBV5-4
CASSAEPAGYEQYF
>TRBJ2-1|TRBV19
CASSHTPQGSVNEQFF
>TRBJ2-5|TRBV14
CASSQDSSIQETQYF
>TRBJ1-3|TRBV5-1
CASSLGTGLNTIYF
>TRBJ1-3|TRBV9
CASSVGQTGNTIYF
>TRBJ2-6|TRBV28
CASSSTNSGANVLTF
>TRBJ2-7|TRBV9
CASSHGTSEQYF
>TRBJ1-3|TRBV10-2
CASSESGTLLDTIYF
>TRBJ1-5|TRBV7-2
CASSFITGDSSNQPQHF
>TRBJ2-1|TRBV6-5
CASRPLAGSYNEQFF
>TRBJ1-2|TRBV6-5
CASTRGVQGAGTF
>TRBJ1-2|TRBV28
CASRSPVPVAHYGYTF